A selection of T cell receptor beta chains follows, all from one sample in a study of TIL therapy for anti-PD-1-resistant metastatic lung cancer. Some clones are missing from TCRdb's copy, which holds only in-frame ones; the method was immunoSEQ multiplex PCR. Counted here are tens of thousands of clones, approximately 79% occurring once; the ten biggest clones make up around 4.8%. The source was blood, collected at baseline. The receptors derive from a woman aged 30-79 years with non-small cell lung cancer. Each CDR3 is given with its conserved first and last residue. The order of the fields is J gene, clone size, D gene, V gene, CDR3 DNA, CDR3 protein. The D gene is left open where the match is weak. Clone sizes are given selectively: once, few, many, or a class where the clone is expanded.

TRBJ2-7,NA,TRBD2,TRBV5-4,TGTGCCAGCAGCATAACTAGCGGGGGCCAGCGAACCTACGAGCAGTACTTC,CASSITSGGQRTYEQYF
TRBJ2-2,NA,NA,TRBV5-5,TGTGCCAGCAGCAGATCATCTAATCTGAACACCGGGGAGCTGTTTTTT,CASSRSSNLNTGELFF
TRBJ1-3,NA,NA,TRBV28,TGTGCCACGGCGGGCGATTATTACTCTGGAAACACCATATATTTT,CATAGDYYSGNTIYF
TRBJ2-1,NA,NA,TRBV9,TGTGCCAGCAGCGTCGACACGACGAGATCAAACAATGAGCAGTTCTTC,CASSVDTTRSNNEQFF
TRBJ2-1,NA,TRBD1,TRBV11-2,TGTGCCAGCAGCTCCCTGGGGCAGGGGGTGTACAATGAGCAGTTCTTC,CASSSLGQGVYNEQFF
TRBJ2-1,NA,NA,TRBV6-5,TGTGCCAGCAGTTACTCTTCCCAGACTCTAAATGAGCAGTTCTTC,CASSYSSQTLNEQFF
TRBJ1-2,few,TRBD1,TRBV7-9,TGTGCCAGCAGACAGGACAGGGCGGATGGCTACACCTTC,CASRQDRADGYTF
TRBJ2-5,NA,TRBD1,TRBV7-6,TGTGCCAGCAGACCGACAGGGGGCGCAGAGACCCAGTACTTC,CASRPTGGAETQYF
TRBJ2-7,NA,TRBD2,TRBV28,TGTGCCAGCAGTTTACAGGGACTAGCACCCCCCTACGAGCAGTACTTC,CASSLQGLAPPYEQYF
TRBJ2-7,few,NA,TRBV4-1,TGCGCCAGCAGCCAAGAGACAGCCCCCTACGAGCAGTACTTC,CASSQETAPYEQYF
TRBJ2-1,NA,NA,TRBV27,TGTGCCAGCAGTCGACTAGGGGCGGGGCAGTTCTTC,CASSRLGAGQFF
TRBJ2-3,once,TRBD1,TRBV4-1,TGCGCCAGCAGCCTCCGGGACAGGGTAATAGATACGCAGTATTTT,CASSLRDRVIDTQYF
TRBJ2-5,NA,TRBD1,TRBV10-3,TGTGCCATCAGCTTGACAGGGGGGGAGACCCAGTACTTC,CAISLTGGETQYF
TRBJ1-2,NA,NA,TRBV25-1,TGTGCCAGCAGTGATGGGACCGACCCGGCGAAAGGCTACACCTTC,CASSDGTDPAKGYTF
TRBJ1-1,NA,NA,TRBV13,TGTGCCAGCAGCTTAGTATCCAGTAACACTGAAGCTTTCTTT,CASSLVSSNTEAFF
TRBJ2-7,NA,NA,TRBV5-4,TGTGCCAGCAGCTTGGCCTTTAGCATCGACGAGCAGTACTTC,CASSLAFSIDEQYF
TRBJ1-4,NA,NA,TRBV30,TGTGCCAGCAACAACAGGGCTGCTAATGAAAAACTGTTTTTT,CASNNRAANEKLFF
TRBJ1-4,NA,NA,TRBV7-9,TGTGCCAGCAGCTTAGCTGGAGGCGAGAATGAAAAACTGTTTTTT,CASSLAGGENEKLFF
TRBJ2-3,once,TRBD2,TRBV5-1,TGCGCCAGCAGCTCGGGTCAGCGGGAGATAGGCACGCAGTATTTT,CASSSGQREIGTQYF
TRBJ1-2,NA,NA,TRBV7-9,TGTGCCAGCAGCTTAAAAGACGGCCGGGCAGGGAATGGCTACACCTTC,CASSLKDGRAGNGYTF
TRBJ2-3,NA,TRBD1,TRBV5-4,TGTGCCAGCAGCTTACAGGGGGCGAGCACAGATACGCAGTATTTT,CASSLQGASTDTQYF
TRBJ1-2,NA,NA,TRBV18,TGTGCCAGCTCACCCGAATATGGCTACACCTTC,CASSPEYGYTF
TRBJ1-2,few,TRBD1,TRBV2,TGTGCCAGCAGTAAAGAGACAGGGGGTAACTATGGCTACACCTTC,CASSKETGGNYGYTF
TRBJ1-4,NA,TRBD1,TRBV5-1,TGCGCCAGCAGCTTTGAGGGGCCCGACAGGGGTAGTTCAACTAATGAAAAACTGTTTTTT,CASSFEGPDRGSSTNEKLFF
TRBJ2-1,NA,TRBD2,TRBV27,TGTGCCAGCAGTTTTGGTGCGGGAGGGCACGGAAATGAGCAGTTCTTC,CASSFGAGGHGNEQFF
TRBJ1-1,NA,NA,TRBV7-8,TGTGCCAGCAGGAACAGAAACACTGAAGCTTTCTTT,CASRNRNTEAFF
TRBJ1-3,NA,NA,TRBV19,TGTGCCAGTAGCACCCGCCGGGGGGCCGGTGGAAACACCATATATTTT,CASSTRRGAGGNTIYF
TRBJ2-2,NA,TRBD2,TRBV27,TGTGCCAGCAGTCGGCCGGGAGGCACCGGGGAGCTGTTTTTT,CASSRPGGTGELFF
TRBJ1-2,NA,TRBD1,TRBV5-1,TGCGCCAGCAGCCCCCAGACAGGGCGGGGAGGCTACACCTTC,CASSPQTGRGGYTF
TRBJ2-3,NA,NA,TRBV5-6,TGTGCCAGCAGCTCTAGACCCTGGGGCGATACGCAGTATTTT,CASSSRPWGDTQYF
TRBJ1-5,NA,TRBD1,TRBV2,TGTGCCAGCACCATGGGGACAGCGAATCAGCCCCAGCATTTT,CASTMGTANQPQHF
TRBJ1-2,NA,NA,TRBV9,TGTGCCAGCAGCGCTAAGTTATTCGGGGCGGATGGCTACACCTTC,CASSAKLFGADGYTF
TRBJ2-2,NA,TRBD1,TRBV6-5,TGTGCCAGCAGCAGCGGGACAGGGGTAGGGGAGCTGTTTTTT,CASSSGTGVGELFF
TRBJ2-7,NA,NA,TRBV4-1,TGCGCCAGCAGCCCTCGCGAAGGGGCCTCCTACGAGCAGTACTTC,CASSPREGASYEQYF
TRBJ2-3,NA,NA,TRBV7-2,TGTGCCAGCAGCAGCGGGACAGGCACAGATACGCAGTATTTT,CASSSGTGTDTQYF
TRBJ2-2,NA,TRBD2,TRBV2,TGTGCCAGCAGTAGAACTAGCGGTGCCACCGGGGAGCTGTTTTTT,CASSRTSGATGELFF
TRBJ2-3,NA,NA,TRBV25-1,TGTGCCAGCGGACACACAGATACGCAGTATTTT,CASGHTDTQYF
TRBJ1-2,NA,TRBD1,TRBV6-5,TGTGCCAGCAGTCCGGGACAGGGGCGTAACTATGGCTACACCTTC,CASSPGQGRNYGYTF
TRBJ2-1,once,NA,TRBV9,TGTGCCAGCAGCGTAGGGGCAGACTACAATGAGCAGTTCTTC,CASSVGADYNEQFF
TRBJ1-2,NA,NA,TRBV28,TGTGCCAGCAGTTTATTATCAGGGAAGAACTATGGCTACACCTTC,CASSLLSGKNYGYTF
TRBJ1-5,NA,NA,TRBV27,TGTGCCAGCAGTTCCGGAGGTGTCGCTCAGCCCCAGCATTTT,CASSSGGVAQPQHF
TRBJ1-2,NA,TRBD1,TRBV27,TGTGCCAGCAGTTCCCAATCCGGGACAGGGGGGTTCTATGGCTACACCTTC,CASSSQSGTGGFYGYTF
TRBJ2-7,NA,TRBD2,TRBV19,TGTGCCAGTAGTCCCCTCAGTAGCGGGAGTTCCTACGAGCAGTACTTC,CASSPLSSGSSYEQYF
TRBJ2-4,NA,NA,TRBV5-6,TGTGCCAGCAGCTTAGCAGGGACCAAAAACATTCAGTACTTC,CASSLAGTKNIQYF
TRBJ1-2,NA,NA,TRBV6-6,TGTGCCAGCAGTTACTCGTATCCTCTGGGAGACGGCTACACCTTC,CASSYSYPLGDGYTF
TRBJ1-5,medium-sized,NA,TRBV30,TGTGCCTGGGGCCCTGACAGTCAGTATAGCAATCAGCCCCAGCATTTT,CAWGPDSQYSNQPQHF
TRBJ1-5,NA,TRBD1,TRBV6-1,TGTGCCAGCAGTGAACACCAGGGGGGGAACAATCAGCCCCAGCATTTT,CASSEHQGGNNQPQHF
TRBJ1-5,NA,TRBD1,TRBV19,TGTGCCAGTACGGGGTACAGGGGGAATCAGCCCCAGCATTTT,CASTGYRGNQPQHF
TRBJ1-1,few,NA,TRBV10-1,TGCGCCAGCATTAGAGGGGTAGGGAACACTGAAGCTTTCTTT,CASIRGVGNTEAFF
TRBJ2-7,few,TRBD2,TRBV28,TGTGCCAACAATTCGGGGGGTTACGAGCAGTACTTC,CANNSGGYEQYF
TRBJ2-7,NA,TRBD1,TRBV28,TGTGCCAGCAGTCGGTACCGGGACAGCTCCTACGAGCAGTACTTC,CASSRYRDSSYEQYF
TRBJ2-7,NA,NA,TRBV25-1,TGTGCCAGCATTACTTCGGAGGGCGCGTACGAGCAGTACTTC,CASITSEGAYEQYF
TRBJ1-5,NA,NA,TRBV2,TGTGCCAGCAGTGTCGGACAGAGCAATCAGCCCCAGCATTTT,CASSVGQSNQPQHF
TRBJ1-1,NA,NA,TRBV2,TGTGCCAGCACCCGGGGGTCAATTTTTGAAGCTTTCTTT,CASTRGSIFEAFF
TRBJ2-3,NA,TRBD1,TRBV7-9,TGTGCCAGCAGTCCAAGGACCGGGACAGGGAGCACAGATACGCAGTATTTT,CASSPRTGTGSTDTQYF
TRBJ2-7,NA,TRBD1,TRBV10-3,TGTGCCATCAGAAGGACAGGGATGTCCTACGAGCAGTACTTC,CAIRRTGMSYEQYF
TRBJ1-5,NA,NA,TRBV9,TGTGCCAGCAGCGCTGGGGGGGGAGTCCAGCCCCAGCATTTT,CASSAGGGVQPQHF
TRBJ1-5,NA,NA,TRBV21-1,TGTGCCAGCAGCCCCCCTCGGGGCGCAAGCAATCAGCCCCAGCATTTT,CASSPPRGASNQPQHF
TRBJ2-7,NA,TRBD1,TRBV27,TGTGCCAGCAGTTCGTACTGGACAGGGGAGGGCGACGAGCAGTACTTC,CASSSYWTGEGDEQYF